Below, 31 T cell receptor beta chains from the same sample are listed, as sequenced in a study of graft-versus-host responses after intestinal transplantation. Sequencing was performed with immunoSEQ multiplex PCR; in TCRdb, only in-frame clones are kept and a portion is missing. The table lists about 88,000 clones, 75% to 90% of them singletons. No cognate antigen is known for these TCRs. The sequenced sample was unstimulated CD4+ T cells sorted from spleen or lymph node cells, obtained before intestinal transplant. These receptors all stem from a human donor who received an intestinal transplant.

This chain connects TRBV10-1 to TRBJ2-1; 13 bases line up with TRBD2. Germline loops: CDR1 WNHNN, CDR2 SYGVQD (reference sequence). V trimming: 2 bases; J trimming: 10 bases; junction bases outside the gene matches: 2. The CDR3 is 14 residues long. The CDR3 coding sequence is TGCGCCAGCAGTGAGGGGGGACTAGCGGGGGAGCAGTTCTTC. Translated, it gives CASSEGGLAGEQFF.

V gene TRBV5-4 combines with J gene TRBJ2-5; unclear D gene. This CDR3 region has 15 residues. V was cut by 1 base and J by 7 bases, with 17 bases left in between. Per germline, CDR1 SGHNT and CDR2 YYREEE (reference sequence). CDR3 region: CASSLRSWNMGTQYF. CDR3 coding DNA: TGTGCCAGCAGCTTGAGGAGTTGGAACATGGGGACCCAGTACTTC.

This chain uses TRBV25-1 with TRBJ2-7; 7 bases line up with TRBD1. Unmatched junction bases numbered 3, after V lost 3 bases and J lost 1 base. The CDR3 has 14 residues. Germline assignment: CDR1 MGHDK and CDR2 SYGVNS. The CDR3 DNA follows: TGTGCCAGCAGTGACCCGGGACAGTCCTACGAGCAGTACTTC. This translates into CASSDPGQSYEQYF.

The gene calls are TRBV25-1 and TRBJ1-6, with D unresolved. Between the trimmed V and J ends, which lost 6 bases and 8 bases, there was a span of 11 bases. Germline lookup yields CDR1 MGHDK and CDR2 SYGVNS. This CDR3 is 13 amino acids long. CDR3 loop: CASSKALDSPLHF. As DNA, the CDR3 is TGTGCCAGCAGCAAGGCACTAGATTCACCCCTCCACTTT.

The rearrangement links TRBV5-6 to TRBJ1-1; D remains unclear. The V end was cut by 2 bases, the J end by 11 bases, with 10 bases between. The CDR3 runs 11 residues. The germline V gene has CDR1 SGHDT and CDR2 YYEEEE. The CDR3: CASSFEGRAFF. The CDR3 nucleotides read TGTGCCAGCAGCTTTGAGGGTAGGGCTTTCTTT.

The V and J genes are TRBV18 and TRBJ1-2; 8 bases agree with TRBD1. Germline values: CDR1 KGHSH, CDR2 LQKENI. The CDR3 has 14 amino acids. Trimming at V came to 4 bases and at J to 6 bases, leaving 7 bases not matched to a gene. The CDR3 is CASSQLGQEDGYTF. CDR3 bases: TGTGCCAGCTCACAATTGGGACAGGAGGATGGCTACACCTTC.

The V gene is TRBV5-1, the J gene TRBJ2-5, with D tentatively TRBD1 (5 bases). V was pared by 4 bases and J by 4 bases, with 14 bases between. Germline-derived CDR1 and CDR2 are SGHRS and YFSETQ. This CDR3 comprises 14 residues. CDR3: CASSLLAGPETQYF. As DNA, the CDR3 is TGCGCCAGCAGCCTCCTGGCAGGGCCAGAGACCCAGTACTTC.

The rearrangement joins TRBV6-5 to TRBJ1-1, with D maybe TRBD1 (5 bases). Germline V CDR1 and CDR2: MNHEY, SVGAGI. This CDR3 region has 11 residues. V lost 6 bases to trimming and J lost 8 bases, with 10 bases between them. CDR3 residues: CASRTRQEAFF. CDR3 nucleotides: TGTGCCAGCAGAACCCGACAGGAAGCTTTCTTT.

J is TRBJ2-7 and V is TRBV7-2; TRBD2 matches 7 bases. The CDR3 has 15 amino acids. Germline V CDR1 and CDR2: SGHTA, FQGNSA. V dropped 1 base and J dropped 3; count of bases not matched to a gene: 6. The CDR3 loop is CASSLGGGTVYEQYF. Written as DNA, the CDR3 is TGTGCCAGCAGCTTAGGGGGAGGGACTGTCTACGAGCAGTACTTC.

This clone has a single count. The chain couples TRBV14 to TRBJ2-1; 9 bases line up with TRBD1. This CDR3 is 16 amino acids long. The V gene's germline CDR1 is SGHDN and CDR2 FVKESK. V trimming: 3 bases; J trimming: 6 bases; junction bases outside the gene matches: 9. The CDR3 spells CASSQWLGQGINEQFF. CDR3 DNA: TGTGCCAGCAGCCAGTGGTTAGGACAGGGGATCAATGAGCAGTTCTTC.

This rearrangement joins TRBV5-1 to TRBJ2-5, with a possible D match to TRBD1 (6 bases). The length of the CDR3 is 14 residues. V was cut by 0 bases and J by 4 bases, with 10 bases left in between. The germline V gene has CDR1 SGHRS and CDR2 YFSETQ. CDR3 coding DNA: TGCGCCAGCAGCTTGGCCGAGACAGGAGAGACCCAGTACTTC. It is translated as CASSLAETGETQYF.

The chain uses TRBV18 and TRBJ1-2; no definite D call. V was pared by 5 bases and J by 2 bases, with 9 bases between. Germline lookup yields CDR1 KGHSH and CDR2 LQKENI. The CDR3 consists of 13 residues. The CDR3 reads CASSSDGNYGYTF. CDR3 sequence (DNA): TGTGCCAGCTCAAGCGACGGGAACTATGGCTACACCTTC.

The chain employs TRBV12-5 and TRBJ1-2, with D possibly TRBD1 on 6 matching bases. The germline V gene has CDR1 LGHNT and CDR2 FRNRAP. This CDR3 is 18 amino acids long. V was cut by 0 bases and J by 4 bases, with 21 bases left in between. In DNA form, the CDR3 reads TGTGCTAGTGGTTTGGTTGGGCACAGGGCCGTTGAGGGCTATGGCTACACCTTC. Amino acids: CASGLVGHRAVEGYGYTF.

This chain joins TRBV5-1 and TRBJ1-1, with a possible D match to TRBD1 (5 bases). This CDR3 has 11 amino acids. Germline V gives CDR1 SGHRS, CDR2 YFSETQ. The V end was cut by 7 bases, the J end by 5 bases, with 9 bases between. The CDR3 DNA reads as TGCGCCAGCTGTCAGGGTACTGAAGCTTTCTTT. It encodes CASCQGTEAFF.

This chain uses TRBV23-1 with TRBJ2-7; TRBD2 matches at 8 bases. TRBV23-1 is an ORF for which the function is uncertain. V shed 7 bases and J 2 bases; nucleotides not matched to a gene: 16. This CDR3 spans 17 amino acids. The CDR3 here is CASTPPSRGGPTYEQYF. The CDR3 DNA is TGCGCCAGCACACCACCATCCCGGGGGGGACCGACCTACGAGCAGTACTTC.

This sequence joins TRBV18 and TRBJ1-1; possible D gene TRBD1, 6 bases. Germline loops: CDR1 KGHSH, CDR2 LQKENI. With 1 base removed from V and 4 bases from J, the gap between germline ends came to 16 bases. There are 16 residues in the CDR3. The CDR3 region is CASSPLASKGGTEAFF. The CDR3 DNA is TGTGCCAGCTCACCACTTGCCTCCAAAGGGGGCACTGAAGCTTTCTTT.

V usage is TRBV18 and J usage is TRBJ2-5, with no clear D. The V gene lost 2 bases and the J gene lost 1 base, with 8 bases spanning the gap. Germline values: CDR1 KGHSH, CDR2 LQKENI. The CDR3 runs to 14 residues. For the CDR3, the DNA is TGTGCCAGCTCACCATTGCTAGGCCAAGAGACCCAGTACTTC. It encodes CASSPLLGQETQYF.

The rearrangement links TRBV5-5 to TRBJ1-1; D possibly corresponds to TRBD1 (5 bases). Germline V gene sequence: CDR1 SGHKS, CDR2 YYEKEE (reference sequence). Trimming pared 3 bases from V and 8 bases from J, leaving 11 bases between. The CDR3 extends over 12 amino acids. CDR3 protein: CASSSLRTEAFF. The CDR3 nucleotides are TGTGCCAGCAGCTCGCTTCGGACAGAAGCTTTCTTT.

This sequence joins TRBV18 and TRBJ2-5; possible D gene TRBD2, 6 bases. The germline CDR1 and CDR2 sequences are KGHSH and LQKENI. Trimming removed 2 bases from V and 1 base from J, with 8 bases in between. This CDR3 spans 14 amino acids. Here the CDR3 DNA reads TGTGCCAGCTCACCATTGGGGGGCCAAGAGACCCAGTACTTC. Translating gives CASSPLGGQETQYF.

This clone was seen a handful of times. The CDR3 protein is CAIRDRVLNTEAFF. The CDR3 DNA sequence: TGTGCCATCCGGGACAGGGTTTTGAACACTGAAGCTTTCTTT. The V gene is TRBV10-3, the J gene TRBJ1-1, with 9 positions matching TRBD1. The V gene's germline CDR1 is ENHRY and CDR2 SYGVKD. Trimming cost V 8 bases and J 0 bases; bases outside gene matches: 4. The CDR3 length is 14 residues.

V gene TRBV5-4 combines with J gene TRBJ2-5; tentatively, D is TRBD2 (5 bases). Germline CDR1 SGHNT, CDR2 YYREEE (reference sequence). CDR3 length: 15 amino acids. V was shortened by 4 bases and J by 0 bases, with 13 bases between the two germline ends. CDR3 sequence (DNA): TGTGCCAGCAGCCAACGACGGGGTAACCAAGAGACCCAGTACTTC. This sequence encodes CASSQRRGNQETQYF.

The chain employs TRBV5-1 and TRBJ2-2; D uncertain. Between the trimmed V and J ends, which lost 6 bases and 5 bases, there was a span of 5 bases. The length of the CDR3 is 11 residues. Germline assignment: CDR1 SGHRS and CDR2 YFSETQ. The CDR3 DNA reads TGCGCCAGCACCGAGACCGGGGAGCTGTTTTTT. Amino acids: CASTETGELFF.

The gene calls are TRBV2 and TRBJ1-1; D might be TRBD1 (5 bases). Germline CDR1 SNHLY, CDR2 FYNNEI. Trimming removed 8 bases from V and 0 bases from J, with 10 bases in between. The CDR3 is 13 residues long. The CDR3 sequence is CASGGRVNTEAFF. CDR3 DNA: TGTGCCAGCGGGGGGAGGGTGAACACTGAAGCTTTCTTT.

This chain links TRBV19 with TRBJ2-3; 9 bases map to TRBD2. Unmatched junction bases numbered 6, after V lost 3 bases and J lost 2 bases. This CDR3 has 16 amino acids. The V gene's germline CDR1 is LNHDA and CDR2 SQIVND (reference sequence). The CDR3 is CASSIGSGGNTDTQYF. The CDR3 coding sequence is TGTGCCAGTAGTATCGGTAGCGGGGGAAACACAGATACGCAGTATTTT.

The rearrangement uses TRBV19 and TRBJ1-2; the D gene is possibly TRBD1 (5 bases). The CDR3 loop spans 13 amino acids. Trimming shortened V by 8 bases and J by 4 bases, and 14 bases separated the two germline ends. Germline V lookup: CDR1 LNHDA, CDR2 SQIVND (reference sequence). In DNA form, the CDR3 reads TGTGCCAGTGGGGCAGGGCCGGGCTATGGCTACACCTTC. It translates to CASGAGPGYGYTF.

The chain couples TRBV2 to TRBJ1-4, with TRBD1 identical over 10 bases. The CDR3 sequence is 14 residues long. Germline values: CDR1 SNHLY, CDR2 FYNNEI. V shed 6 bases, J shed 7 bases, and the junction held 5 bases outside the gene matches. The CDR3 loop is CASSLTGGIEKLFF. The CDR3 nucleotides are TGTGCCAGCAGCTTGACAGGGGGCATTGAAAAACTGTTTTTT.

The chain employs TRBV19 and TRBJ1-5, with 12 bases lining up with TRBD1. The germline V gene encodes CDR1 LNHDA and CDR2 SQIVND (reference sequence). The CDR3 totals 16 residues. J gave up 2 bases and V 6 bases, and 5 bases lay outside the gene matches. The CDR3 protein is CASRGTGGLGNQPQHF. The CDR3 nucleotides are TGTGCCAGTAGGGGGACAGGGGGCCTGGGCAATCAGCCCCAGCATTTT.

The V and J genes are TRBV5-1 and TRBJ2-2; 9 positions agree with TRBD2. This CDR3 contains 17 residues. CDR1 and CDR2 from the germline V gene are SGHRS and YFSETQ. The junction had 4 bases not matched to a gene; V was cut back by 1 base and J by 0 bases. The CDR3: CASSLYPSGANTGELFF. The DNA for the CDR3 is TGCGCCAGCAGCTTGTACCCTAGCGGGGCGAACACCGGGGAGCTGTTTTTT.

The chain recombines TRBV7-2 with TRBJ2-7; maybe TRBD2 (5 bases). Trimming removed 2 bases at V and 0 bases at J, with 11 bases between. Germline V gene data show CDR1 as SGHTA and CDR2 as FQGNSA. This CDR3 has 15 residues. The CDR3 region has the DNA TGTGCCAGCAGCTTACCGGGGATGAGCTCCTACGAGCAGTACTTC. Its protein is CASSLPGMSSYEQYF.

CDR3 loop: CASAPGAIQPQHF. In DNA form, the CDR3 reads TGTGCCAGTGCTCCTGGGGCTATTCAGCCCCAGCATTTT. V is TRBV19 and J is TRBJ1-5; D possibly corresponds to TRBD1 (5 bases). Trimming pared 8 bases from V and 6 bases from J, leaving 14 bases between. The CDR3 runs 13 residues. From germline, CDR1 is LNHDA and CDR2 SQIVND (reference sequence).

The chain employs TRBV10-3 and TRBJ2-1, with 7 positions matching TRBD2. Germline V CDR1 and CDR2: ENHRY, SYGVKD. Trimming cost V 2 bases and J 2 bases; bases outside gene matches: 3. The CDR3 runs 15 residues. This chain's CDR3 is CAISERGVTYNEQFF. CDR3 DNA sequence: TGTGCCATCAGTGAGCGGGGGGTAACCTACAATGAGCAGTTCTTC.